Detailed here is one T cell receptor beta chain. Deletions cut 4 bases from V and 4 bases from J, with 16 bases between. Germline V CDR1 and CDR2: SGHAT, FQNNGV. CDR3 length: 16 amino acids. In the original processing: How many nucleated cells were present was estimated from reference gene primer amplification. TCRdb's copy holds only in-frame clones and misses some; the assay was immunoSEQ multiplex PCR. That table is the source of V, J and clone size, and D and trimming were worked out from the DNA. The data hold 130,000 or so clones, with more than 70% observed a single time. This record belongs to a study of blood T cell repertoires in COVID-19. Looking at the study overall: Material from acute and convalescent COVID-19 was sourced from the United States, Italy and Spain. PBMCs, B-cell-depleted T cells, or T cells provided the cDNA or gDNA that made up the material.

The TCR comes from a man aged 80 or over with active or convalescent COVID-19. The rearrangement joins TRBV11-2 to TRBJ2-2, with TRBD1 as a possible D gene (6 bases). The specimen was peripheral blood. CDR3 DNA: TGTGCCAGCAGCTATACGCAGGGGTCTTCCACCGGGGAGCTGTTTTTT. Translation: CASSYTQGSSTGELFF.